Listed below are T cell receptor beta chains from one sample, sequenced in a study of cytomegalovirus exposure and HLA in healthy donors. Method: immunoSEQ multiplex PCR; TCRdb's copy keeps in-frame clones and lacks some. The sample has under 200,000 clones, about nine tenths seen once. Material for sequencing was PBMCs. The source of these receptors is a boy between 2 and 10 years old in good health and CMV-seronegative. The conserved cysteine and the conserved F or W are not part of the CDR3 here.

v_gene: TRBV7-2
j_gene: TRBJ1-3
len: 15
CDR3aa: ASSLGPSGGLGNTIY

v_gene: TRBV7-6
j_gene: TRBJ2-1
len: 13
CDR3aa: ASSLKDRSHNEQF

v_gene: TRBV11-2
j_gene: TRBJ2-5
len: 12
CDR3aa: ASSLNFGPETQY

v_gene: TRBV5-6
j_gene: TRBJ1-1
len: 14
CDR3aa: ASSLAAGQGATEAF

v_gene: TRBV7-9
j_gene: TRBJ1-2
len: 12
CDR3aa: SSSGIGQAYGYT

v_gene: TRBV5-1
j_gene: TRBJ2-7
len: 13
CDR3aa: ASSIDVQGSYEQY

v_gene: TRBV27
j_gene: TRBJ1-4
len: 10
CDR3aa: ATRSVGGKLF

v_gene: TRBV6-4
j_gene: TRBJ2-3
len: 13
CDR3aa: ASSTLAGGPDTQY

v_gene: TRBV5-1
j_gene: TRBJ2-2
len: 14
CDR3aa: ASSLSPGENTGELF

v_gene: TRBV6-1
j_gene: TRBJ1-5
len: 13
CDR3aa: ASSETAGRNQPQH

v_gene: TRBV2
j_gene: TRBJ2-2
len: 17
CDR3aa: ASKERWTGKFANTGELF

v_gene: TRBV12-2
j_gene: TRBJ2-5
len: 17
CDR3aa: ASRPPWEEVAGYQETQY

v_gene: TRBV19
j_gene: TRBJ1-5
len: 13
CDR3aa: ASSFTGTGDQPQH

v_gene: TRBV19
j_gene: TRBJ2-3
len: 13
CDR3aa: ASSILAAHTDTQY

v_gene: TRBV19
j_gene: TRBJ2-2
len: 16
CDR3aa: ASSYRGRGRGNTGELF

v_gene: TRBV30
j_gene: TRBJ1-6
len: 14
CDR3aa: AWTLQARGLNSPLH

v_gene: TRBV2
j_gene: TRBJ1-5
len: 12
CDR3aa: ASRLTGMDQPQH

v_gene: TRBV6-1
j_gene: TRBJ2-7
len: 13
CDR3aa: ASSEDGGRIYEQY